This T cell receptor (beta chain) was sequenced for a study of blood T cell repertoires in COVID-19. Only in-frame clones appear in the TCRdb table, and some are missing; sequencing was by immunoSEQ multiplex PCR. The sample has 250,000 to 300,000 clones; around 89% are singletons. Germline V gives CDR1 SQVTM, CDR2 ANQGSEA. CDR3 length: 17 amino acids. The junction had 9 bases not matched to a gene; V was cut back by 0 bases and J by 2 bases. V and J are TRBV29-1 and TRBJ1-5; 8 positions agree with TRBD1. Sequencing input: PBMCs or T cells enriched from blood (not recorded which). The clonotype originates from a woman aged 60-70 years in a cohort exposed to, infected with or recovered from COVID-19 (not recorded which). The CDR3 coding sequence is TGCAGCGTTGAAGATCTAAGACGACAGGGGCGCAATCAGCCCCAGCATTTT. Residues: CSVEDLRRQGRNQPQHF.